The 31 T cell receptor beta chains given below trace back to one sample, sequenced in a study of PD-1 blockade in classical Hodgkin lymphoma. Patients all relapsed after autologous stem cell transplantation, and there was variation in brentuximab vedotin exposure. Method: immunoSEQ multiplex PCR; TCRdb's copy keeps in-frame clones and lacks some. The profile shows some 84,000 clones, 89% of them singletons. Here the sequenced sample was peripheral blood mononuclear cells (PBMCs), taken at baseline. The receptors derive from a human donor with classical Hodgkin lymphoma.

This clone was counted a few times. J is TRBJ2-7 and V is TRBV19; possible D gene TRBD2, 6 bases. V was pared by 3 bases and J by 7 bases, with 16 bases between. The CDR3 runs 14 residues. Germline CDR1 reads LNHDA; CDR2 reads SQIVND (reference sequence). The CDR3 coding sequence is TGTGCCAGTAGTATTAGGGGAGGCCTGCGGGAGCAGTACTTC. Its protein is CASSIRGGLREQYF.

This chain uses TRBV4-2 with TRBJ2-7; 11 bases agree with TRBD2. This CDR3 has 16 residues. The V gene end was trimmed by 2 bases and the J gene end by 0 bases; junction bases not matched to a gene: 3. Germline V lookup: CDR1 LGHNA, CDR2 YNFKEQ. CDR3: CASSQQLAGDSYEQYF. The DNA of the CDR3 is TGTGCCAGCAGCCAACAACTAGCGGGAGACTCCTACGAGCAGTACTTC.

This sequence joins TRBV2 and TRBJ1-1, with 7 bases aligning to TRBD1. The CDR3 length is 14 residues. Losses at the gene ends were 4 bases for V and 1 base for J; bases not matched to a gene: 3. The germline V gene has CDR1 SNHLY and CDR2 FYNNEI. The CDR3 here is CASSGDSSNTEAFF. DNA of the CDR3: TGTGCCAGCAGTGGGGACAGCTCGAACACTGAAGCTTTCTTT. Filled out from reference TRBV2 and TRBJ1-1, the complete variable domain reads EPEVTQTPSHQVTQMGQEVILRCVPISNHLYFYWYRQILGQKVEFLVSFYNNEISEKSEIFDDQFSVERPDGSNFTLKIRSTKLEDSAMYFCASSGDSSNTEAFFGQGTRLTVV.

The chain has TRBV6-6 and TRBJ2-5; D unclear. V lost 5 bases to trimming and J lost 2 bases, with 18 bases between them. Germline V gene data show CDR1 as MNHNY and CDR2 as SVGAGI (reference sequence). CDR3 length: 16 amino acids. Written as DNA, the CDR3 is TGTGCCAGCAGTCTTGAAGTAGGGATTCGACAAGAGACCCAGTACTTC. Translation gives CASSLEVGIRQETQYF.

The chain employs TRBV5-6 and TRBJ2-7, with D possibly called TRBD1 or TRBD2 (5 bases each). The CDR3 length is 14 residues. V was trimmed by 0 bases and J by 3 bases, leaving 10 bases between them. Per the germline V gene, CDR1 is SGHDT and CDR2 is YYEEEE. CDR3 residues: CASSLAGDGYEQYF. As DNA, the CDR3 is TGTGCCAGCAGCTTGGCCGGGGACGGCTACGAGCAGTACTTC.

The V gene is TRBV27, the J gene TRBJ2-6; TRBD1 aligns across 12 bases. The ends lost 2 bases at V and 3 bases at J; junction bases unmatched: 5. CDR1 is MNHEY, CDR2 SMNVEV, per germline (reference sequence). CDR3 length equals 18 residues. CDR3 amino acids: CASSLKGQGARGANVLTF. The CDR3 DNA reads as TGTGCCAGCAGTTTAAAGGGACAGGGGGCGCGTGGGGCCAACGTCCTGACTTTC. Variable domain in full (rest from reference TRBV27 and TRBJ2-6): EAQVTQNPRYLITVTGKKLTVTCSQNMNHEYMSWYRQDPGLGLRQIYYSMNVEVTDKGDVPEGYKVSRKEKRNFPLILESPSPNQTSLYFCASSLKGQGARGANVLTFGAGSRLTVL.

In this sample, this clone turned up a few times. The chain's CDR3 is CASSLGGRMAAYGYTF. The CDR3 bases are TGTGCCAGCAGCTTAGGGGGTAGGATGGCGGCGTATGGCTACACCTTC. The chain is built from TRBV7-2 and TRBJ1-2; D not resolved. CDR3 size: 16 residues. Germline values: CDR1 SGHTA, CDR2 FQGNSA. With 1 base removed from V and 5 bases from J, the gap between germline ends came to 17 bases. Together with reference TRBV7-2 and TRBJ1-2, the CDR3 gives the full variable domain: GAGVSQSPSNKVTEKGKDVELRCDPISGHTALYWYRQSLGQGLEFLIYFQGNSAPDKSGLPSDRFSAERTGGSVSTLTIQRTQQEDSAVYLCASSLGGRMAAYGYTFGSGTRLTVV.

The CDR3 reads CAWSEIAGDIDTQYF. Written as DNA, the CDR3 is TGTGCCTGGAGTGAAATAGCGGGAGATATAGATACGCAGTATTTT. The chain uses TRBV30 and TRBJ2-3; 9 bases are shared with TRBD2. Per germline, CDR1 GTSNPN and CDR2 SVGIG (reference sequence). The CDR3 has 15 amino acids. V lost 1 base, J lost 5 bases, and 7 bases stayed unmatched.

The rearrangement uses TRBV19 and TRBJ2-5; weak D call: TRBD1 (7 bases). The ends were cut back, 4 bases at V and 3 bases at J, with 18 bases in the middle. The CDR3 is made up of 16 amino acids. Germline CDR1 is LNHDA and CDR2 is SQIVND (reference sequence). The CDR3 region is CASSTGGTALKETQYF. CDR3 sequence (DNA): TGTGCCAGTAGTACCGGAGGGACAGCACTTAAAGAGACCCAGTACTTC. Filled out from reference TRBV19 and TRBJ2-5, the complete variable domain reads DGGITQSPKYLFRKEGQNVTLSCEQNLNHDAMYWYRQDPGQGLRLIYYSQIVNDFQKGDIAEGYSVSREKKESFPLTVTSAQKNPTAFYLCASSTGGTALKETQYFGPGTRLLVL.

The rearrangement uses TRBV11-3 and TRBJ2-7, with D perhaps TRBD1 or TRBD2 (6 bases each). The germline V gene has CDR1 SGHNT and CDR2 YENEEA. The germline V and J ends were trimmed by 2 bases and 1 base, with 12 bases remaining between them. The CDR3 is 15 residues long. In DNA form, the CDR3 reads TGTGCCAGCAGCTTATATTCGGGGGCATCCTACGAGCAGTACTTC. Protein sequence: CASSLYSGASYEQYF.

J is TRBJ2-3 and V is TRBV11-2, with 8 bases aligning to TRBD2. The germline gives CDR1 SGHAT, CDR2 FQNNGV. The CDR3 runs 16 residues. V dropped 1 base and J dropped 4; count of bases not matched to a gene: 7. In nucleotides, the CDR3 is TGTGCCAGCAGCTTAGGAGCGGGAGTTGTCTCAGATACGCAGTATTTT. Translation: CASSLGAGVVSDTQYF.

This clone was detected only once. The chain links TRBV5-1 to TRBJ2-2; unclear D gene. V was shortened by 6 bases and J by 1 base, with 13 bases between the two germline ends. The CDR3 consists of 15 residues. CDR1 and CDR2 (germline): SGHRS, YFSETQ. The CDR3 protein is CASTREFGNTGELFF. The CDR3 DNA reads TGCGCCAGCACCCGTGAGTTCGGGAACACCGGGGAGCTGTTTTTT. Complete variable domain (other parts from reference TRBV5-1 and TRBJ2-2): KAGVTQTPRYLIKTRGQQVTLSCSPISGHRSVSWYQQTPGQGLQFLFEYFSETQRNKGNFPGRFSGRQFSNSRSEMNVSTLELGDSALYLCASTREFGNTGELFFGEGSRLTVL.

The genes are TRBV30 and TRBJ1-3; D gene uncertain. The germline V gene encodes CDR1 GTSNPN and CDR2 SVGIG (reference sequence). V was shortened by 4 bases and J by 3 bases, with 4 bases between the two germline ends. The CDR3 contains 11 residues. The DNA for the CDR3 is TGTGCCTGGAATTATGGAAACACCATATATTTT. Its protein product is CAWNYGNTIYF.

V usage is TRBV5-1 and J usage is TRBJ2-1, with 8 nucleotides matching TRBD2. The CDR3 length is 14 residues. V dropped 2 bases and J dropped 9; count of bases not matched to a gene: 7. Germline loops: CDR1 SGHRS, CDR2 YFSETQ. The CDR3 DNA follows: TGCGCCAGCAGCTTAACGGGAGGGCCTTTTGAGCAGTTCTTC. Translating gives CASSLTGGPFEQFF.

The chain recombines TRBV5-6 with TRBJ2-5; either TRBD1 or TRBD2 may supply D (6 bases each). The CDR3 runs 14 residues. Looked up from germline, CDR1 is SGHDT and CDR2 is YYEEEE. V was clipped by 2 bases and J by 5 bases, with 13 bases between them. The chain's CDR3 is CASSLRGARETQYF. CDR3 DNA: TGTGCCAGCAGCTTAAGGGGGGCGCGGGAGACCCAGTACTTC.

CDR3: CASSVRTNSGANVLTF. CDR3 in DNA: TGTGCCAGCTCAGTGCGTACAAACTCTGGGGCCAACGTCCTGACTTTC. This rearrangement joins TRBV18 to TRBJ2-6, with D uncertain. This CDR3 is 16 amino acids long. V was trimmed by 5 bases and J by 0 bases, leaving 11 bases between them. Germline V gene lookup returns CDR1 KGHSH and CDR2 LQKENI.

This clone was recorded once. J is TRBJ2-5 and V is TRBV27; TRBD2 aligns across 12 bases. Germline-derived CDR1 and CDR2 are MNHEY and SMNVEV (reference sequence). The CDR3 sequence is 16 residues long. The V and J ends lost 5 bases and 4 bases, in that order; junction bases with no gene match: 8. The CDR3 region is CASSSGLAGRGETQYF. The CDR3 DNA is TGTGCCAGCAGTAGCGGACTAGCGGGACGAGGAGAGACCCAGTACTTC.

On this clone: The sample contains more than one DNA sequence encoding this CDR3. The chain has TRBV5-4 and TRBJ1-5; TRBD1 is a possible D gene (5 bases). Trimming removed 0 bases at V and 5 bases at J, with 9 bases between. This CDR3 has 14 amino acids. CDR1 and CDR2 from the germline V gene are SGHNT and YYREEE (reference sequence). CDR3 region: CASSLGGVDQPQHF. Here the CDR3 DNA reads TGTGCCAGCAGCTTGGGAGGGGTGGATCAGCCCCAGCATTTT.

The J gene is TRBJ1-3, the V gene TRBV19, with D perhaps TRBD1 (6 bases). Trimming took off 7 bases at V and 3 bases at J, with 13 bases between the two ends. The CDR3 consists of 14 residues. Germline CDR1 and CDR2: LNHDA and SQIVND (reference sequence). CDR3 bases: TGTGCCAGTACTTCCGAGACAGGTGGAAACACCATATATTTT. Translation gives CASTSETGGNTIYF.

The V call is TRBV10-3, the J call TRBJ2-7, with D tentatively TRBD1 (5 bases). V lost 5 bases and J 3 bases, leaving 11 bases between the germline ends. The CDR3 totals 13 residues. Per germline, CDR1 ENHRY and CDR2 SYGVKD. DNA for the CDR3: TGTGCCATCAGTACCCAGGACATCTACGAGCAGTACTTC. It is translated as CAISTQDIYEQYF.

The V gene is TRBV7-9, the J gene TRBJ2-3; 9 bases fit TRBD1. Germline CDR1 and CDR2: SEHNR and FQNEAQ (reference sequence). The CDR3 is made up of 16 amino acids. The J segment lost 3 bases and the V segment lost 5 bases, leaving 9 bases of the junction unmatched. The DNA for the CDR3 is TGTGCCAGCAGCCCTGGGACAGGGAAGGGTACAGATACGCAGTATTTT. It translates to CASSPGTGKGTDTQYF.

The V and J genes are TRBV5-1 and TRBJ2-7; 10 positions match TRBD1. Germline CDR1 SGHRS, CDR2 YFSETQ. CDR3 size: 16 residues. Trimming cost V 4 bases and J 0 bases; bases outside gene matches: 7. This chain's CDR3 is CASSLRTGGSSYEQYF. DNA for the CDR3: TGCGCCAGCAGCCTAAGGACAGGGGGGAGCTCCTACGAGCAGTACTTC.

V gene TRBV6-5 combines with J gene TRBJ1-5; D gene uncertain. CDR1 and CDR2 (germline): MNHEY, SVGAGI. V lost 0 bases, J lost 10 bases, and 13 bases lay in between. The CDR3 sequence is 14 residues long. The CDR3 here is CASSYSKWGKPQHF. The CDR3 region has the DNA TGTGCCAGCAGTTACTCGAAGTGGGGAAAACCCCAGCATTTT.

This clone was seen once. The chain is built from TRBV28 and TRBJ1-3; D not certain. V gave up 5 bases and J gave up 3 bases, with 17 bases separating them. Germline V gene sequence: CDR1 MDHEN, CDR2 SYDVKM. The length of the CDR3 is 16 residues. Written as DNA, the CDR3 is TGTGCCAGCAGTCCCTACCGTACGAGGGTTGGAAACACCATATATTTT. Its protein is CASSPYRTRVGNTIYF.

V and J are TRBV9 and TRBJ2-2; D may correspond to TRBD1 or TRBD2 (5 bases each). V was cut by 1 base and J by 4 bases, with 11 bases left in between. The CDR3 has 15 amino acids. Germline lookup yields CDR1 SGDLS and CDR2 YYNGEE. The CDR3, as DNA: TGTGCCAGCAGCGTAATGGGGGAGCGCACCGGGGAGCTGTTTTTT. Translated: CASSVMGERTGELFF.

J is TRBJ1-1 and V is TRBV7-2; D gene uncertain. The CDR3 has 15 amino acids. V lost 3 bases and J 0 bases, leaving 11 bases between the germline ends. Germline CDR1 is SGHTA and CDR2 is FQGNSA. CDR3 amino acids: CASSFSGPLNTEAFF. CDR3 coding DNA: TGTGCCAGCAGCTTCTCGGGCCCGCTGAACACTGAAGCTTTCTTT.

In this sample, this clone turned up once. The gene calls are TRBV7-2 and TRBJ1-5; 8 nucleotides line up with TRBD1. The CDR3 totals 16 residues. Germline V gene sequence: CDR1 SGHTA, CDR2 FQGNSA. V shed 5 bases, J shed 0 bases, and the junction held 6 bases outside the gene matches. CDR3 nucleotide sequence: TGTGCCAGCAGCCTTAGACAGGGGTATAGCAATCAGCCCCAGCATTTT. This encodes CASSLRQGYSNQPQHF.

This chain connects TRBV25-1 to TRBJ1-2; the match to TRBD1 covers 8 bases. The CDR3 has 15 amino acids. V shed 1 base, J shed 4 bases, and the junction held 5 bases outside the gene matches. CDR1 and CDR2 from the germline V gene are MGHDK and SYGVNS. CDR3 protein: CASSESGGPIYGYTF. The CDR3 DNA follows: TGTGCCAGCAGTGAATCAGGGGGCCCCATCTATGGCTACACCTTC.

This clone showed up just a few times. V usage is TRBV30 and J usage is TRBJ1-1, with D unresolved. Germline V lookup: CDR1 GTSNPN, CDR2 SVGIG (reference sequence). The V end was cut by 3 bases, the J end by 11 bases, with 16 bases between. The CDR3 covers 12 residues. This CDR3 is CAWRRERGSAFF. The CDR3 bases are TGTGCCTGGAGGAGGGAAAGAGGCTCGGCTTTCTTT.

The rearrangement links TRBV29-1 to TRBJ1-4; D perhaps matches TRBD1 (5 bases). The CDR3 runs 14 residues. The V and J ends lost 6 bases and 4 bases respectively, with 15 bases between them. Germline V CDR1 and CDR2: SQVTM, ANQGSEA. CDR3 bases: TGCAGCGTCCAGAGGGGCTCGGGTAATGAAAAACTGTTTTTT. Residues: CSVQRGSGNEKLFF. The variable domain in full, with the rest retrieved from reference TRBV29-1 and TRBJ1-4, is SAVISQKPSRDICQRGTSLTIQCQVDSQVTMMFWYRQQPGQSLTLIATANQGSEATYESGFVIDKFPISRPNLTFSTLTVSNMSPEDSSIYLCSVQRGSGNEKLFFGSGTQLSVL.

This chain connects TRBV4-2 to TRBJ2-1; 14 bases agree with TRBD2. Germline lookup yields CDR1 LGHNA and CDR2 YNFKEQ. V shed 4 bases, J shed 3 bases, and the junction held 5 bases outside the gene matches. The CDR3 consists of 17 residues. The CDR3 loop reads CASSRIGLAGGYNEQFF. DNA of the CDR3: TGTGCCAGCAGCCGTATCGGACTAGCGGGAGGCTACAATGAGCAGTTCTTC.